This entry concerns a single T cell receptor beta chain. Its antigen remains unidentified. Germline trimming cut 5 bases from V and 2 bases from J; bases unmatched to any gene: 5. The CDR3 length is 14 residues. Germline V gene sequence: CDR1 MNHEY, CDR2 SMNVEV (reference sequence). The sample originates from a study of T cells after yellow fever vaccination. Making TCR cDNA involved 5'RACE template switching, which added UMIs and a universal primer site. TCRdb re-called the 5' RACE reads through MiXCR, storing one row per CDR3 protein. The data show 510,000 or so distinct CDR3 sequences, over 15% seen once. General observations from the study: Repertoires obtained by FACS sorting could include abundant clonotypes that entered as contaminants from the bulk population. Clonotypes found in both CD4 and CD8 compartments made up a small share.

The chain combines TRBV27 with TRBJ2-7, with 8 bases aligning to TRBD1. The TCR was taken from a young man who received the YFV17D yellow fever vaccine. The starting material was PBMCs, obtained 15 days after the yellow fever booster vaccination. The CDR3 DNA follows: TGTGCCAGCAGTCTACCGGACAGGGCCTACGAGCAGTACTTC. The encoded protein is CASSLPDRAYEQYF.